This TCR beta chain originates from a study of blood T cell repertoires in COVID-19. Study-wide context: From the United States, Italy and Spain came samples of acute and convalescent COVID-19.

Per the original methods: Amplifying reference gene primers gave estimates of nucleated cell counts. The data were produced by immunoSEQ multiplex PCR, yet TCRdb's version contains in-frame clones alone and is incomplete. The V and J calls and clone size are taken from that table; D and trimming were inferred from the DNA. The sample includes some 320,000 clones, 85% to 95% of them seen just once. CDR1 and CDR2 (germline): SGHRS, YFSETQ. Trimming removed 3 bases from V and 3 bases from J; junction bases left unmatched: 11. The CDR3 has 16 residues. In this sample, this clone turned up a few times. Enrolled through a virtual design, the participants were between about 18 and 89 years of age and came from 24 US areas. Within 2 weeks of study entry, exposed participants had contacted a PCR-confirmed or clinician-diagnosed COVID-19 case.

Sequenced: PBMCs or T cells enriched from blood (not recorded which). The genes are TRBV5-1 and TRBJ2-7, with TRBD2 identical over 8 bases. This TCR was sampled from a woman aged 25-40 years who had been exposed to COVID-19. Here the CDR3 reads CASSSGGWGDFYEQYF. CDR3 in DNA: TGCGCCAGCAGCTCGGGAGGGTGGGGGGACTTCTACGAGCAGTACTTC.